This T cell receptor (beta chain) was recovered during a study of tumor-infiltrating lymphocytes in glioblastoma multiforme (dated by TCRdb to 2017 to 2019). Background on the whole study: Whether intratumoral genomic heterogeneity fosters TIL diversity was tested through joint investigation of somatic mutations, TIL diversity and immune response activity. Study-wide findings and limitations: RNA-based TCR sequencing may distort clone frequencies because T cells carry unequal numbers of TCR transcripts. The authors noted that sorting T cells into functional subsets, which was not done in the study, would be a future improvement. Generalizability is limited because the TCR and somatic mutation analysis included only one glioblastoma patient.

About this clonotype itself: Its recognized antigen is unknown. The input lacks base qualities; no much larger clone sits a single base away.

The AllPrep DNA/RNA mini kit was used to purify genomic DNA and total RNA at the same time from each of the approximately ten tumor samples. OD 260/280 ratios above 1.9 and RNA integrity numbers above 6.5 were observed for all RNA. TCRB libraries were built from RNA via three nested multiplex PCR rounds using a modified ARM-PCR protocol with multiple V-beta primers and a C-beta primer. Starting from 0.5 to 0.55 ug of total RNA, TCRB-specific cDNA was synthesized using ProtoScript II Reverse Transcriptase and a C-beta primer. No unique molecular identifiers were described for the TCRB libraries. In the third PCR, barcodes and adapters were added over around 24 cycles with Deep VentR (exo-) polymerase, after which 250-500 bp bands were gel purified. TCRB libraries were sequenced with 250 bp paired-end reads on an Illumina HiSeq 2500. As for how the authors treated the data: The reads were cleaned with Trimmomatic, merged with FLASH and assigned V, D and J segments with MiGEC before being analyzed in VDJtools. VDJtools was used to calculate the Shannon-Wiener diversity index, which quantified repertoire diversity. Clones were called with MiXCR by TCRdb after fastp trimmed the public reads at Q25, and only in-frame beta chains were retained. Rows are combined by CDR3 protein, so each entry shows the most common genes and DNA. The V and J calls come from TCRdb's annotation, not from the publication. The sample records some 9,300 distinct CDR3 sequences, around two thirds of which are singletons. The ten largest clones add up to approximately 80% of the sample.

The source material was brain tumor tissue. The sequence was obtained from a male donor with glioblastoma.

The CDR3 loop reads CASSRTGTANSPLHF. The DNA sequence is as follows: TGTGCCAGCAGTCGAACCGGGACAGCTAATTCACCCCTCCACTTT. The chain is encoded by TRBV6-6 joined to TRBJ1-6; 7 middle bases align to TRBD1. Germline trimming amounts to 5 bases on V and 6 bases on J, with 7 as the count of junction bases outside the gene matches. From the cysteine up to the phenylalanine, the CDR3 has a length of 15 residues. Just CDR3 DNA is preserved here, 45 bases in frame from base 1. The germline V gene (reference sequence) provides CDR1 MNHNY and CDR2 SVGAGI.